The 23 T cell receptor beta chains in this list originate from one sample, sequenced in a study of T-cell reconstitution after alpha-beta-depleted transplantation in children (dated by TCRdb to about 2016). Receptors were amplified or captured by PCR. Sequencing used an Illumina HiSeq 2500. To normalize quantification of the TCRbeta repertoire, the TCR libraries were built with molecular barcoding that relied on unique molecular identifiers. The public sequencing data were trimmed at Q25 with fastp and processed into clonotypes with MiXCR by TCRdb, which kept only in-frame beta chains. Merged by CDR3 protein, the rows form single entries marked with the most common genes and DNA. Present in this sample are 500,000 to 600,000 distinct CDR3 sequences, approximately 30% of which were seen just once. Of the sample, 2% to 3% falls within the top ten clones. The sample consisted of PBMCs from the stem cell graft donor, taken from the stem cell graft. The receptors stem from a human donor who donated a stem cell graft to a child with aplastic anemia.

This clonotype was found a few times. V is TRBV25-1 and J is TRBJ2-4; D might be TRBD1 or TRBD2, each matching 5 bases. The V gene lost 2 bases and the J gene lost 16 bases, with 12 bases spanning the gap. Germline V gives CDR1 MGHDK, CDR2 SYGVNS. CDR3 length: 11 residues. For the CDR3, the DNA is TGTGCCAGCAGTGAAGGCGGGCAGGGTTACTTC. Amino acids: CASSEGGQGYF.

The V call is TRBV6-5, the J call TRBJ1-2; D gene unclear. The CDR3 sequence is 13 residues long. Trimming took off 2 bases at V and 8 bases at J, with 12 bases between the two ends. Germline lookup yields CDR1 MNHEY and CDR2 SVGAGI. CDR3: CASSYVPAGGYTF. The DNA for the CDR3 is TGTGCCAGCAGTTACGTGCCGGCGGGGGGCTACACCTTC.

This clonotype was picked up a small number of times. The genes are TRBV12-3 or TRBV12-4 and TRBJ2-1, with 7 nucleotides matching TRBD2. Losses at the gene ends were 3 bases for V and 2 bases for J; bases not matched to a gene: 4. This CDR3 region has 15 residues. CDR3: CASSFRGSAYNEQFF. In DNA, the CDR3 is TGTGCCAGCAGTTTCCGCGGGAGCGCCTACAATGAGCAGTTCTTC.

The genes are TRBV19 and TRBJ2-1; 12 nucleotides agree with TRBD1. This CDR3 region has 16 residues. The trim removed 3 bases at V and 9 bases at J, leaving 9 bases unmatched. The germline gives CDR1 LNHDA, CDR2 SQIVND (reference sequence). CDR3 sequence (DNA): TGTGCCAGTAGTATCTGGGACAGGGGGCATTTAGGTGAGCAGTTCTTC. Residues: CASSIWDRGHLGEQFF.

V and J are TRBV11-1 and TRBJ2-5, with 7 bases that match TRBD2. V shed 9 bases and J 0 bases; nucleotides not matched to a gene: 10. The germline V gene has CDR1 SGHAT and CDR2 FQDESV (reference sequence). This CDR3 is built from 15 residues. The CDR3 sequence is CASVGLADYQETQYF. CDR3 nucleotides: TGTGCCAGTGTTGGGCTAGCGGACTACCAAGAGACCCAGTACTTC.

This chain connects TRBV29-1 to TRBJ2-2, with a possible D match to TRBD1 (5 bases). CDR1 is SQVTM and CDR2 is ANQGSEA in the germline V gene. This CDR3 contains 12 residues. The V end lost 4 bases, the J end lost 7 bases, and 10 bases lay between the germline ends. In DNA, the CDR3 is TGCAGCGTTGGGCAGGGCATCGGGGAGCTGTTTTTT. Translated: CSVGQGIGELFF.

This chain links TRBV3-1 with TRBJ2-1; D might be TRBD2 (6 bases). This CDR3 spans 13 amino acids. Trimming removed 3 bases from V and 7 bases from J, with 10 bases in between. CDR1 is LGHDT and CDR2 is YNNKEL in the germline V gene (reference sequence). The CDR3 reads CASSQGRENEQFF. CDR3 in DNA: TGTGCCAGCAGCCAGGGGCGGGAAAATGAGCAGTTCTTC.

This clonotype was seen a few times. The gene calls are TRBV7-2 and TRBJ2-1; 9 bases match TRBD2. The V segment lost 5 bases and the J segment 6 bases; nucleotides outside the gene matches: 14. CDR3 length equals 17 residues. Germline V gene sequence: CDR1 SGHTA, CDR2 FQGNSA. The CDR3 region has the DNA TGTGCCAGCAGCCCGGGTCCCTGGCGGGAGGGTACCAATGAGCAGTTCTTC. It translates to CASSPGPWREGTNEQFF. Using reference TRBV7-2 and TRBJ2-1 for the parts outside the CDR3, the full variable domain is GAGVSQSPSNKVTEKGKDVELRCDPISGHTALYWYRQSLGQGLEFLIYFQGNSAPDKSGLPSDRFSAERTGGSVSTLTIQRTQQEDSAVYLCASSPGPWREGTNEQFFGPGTRLTVL.

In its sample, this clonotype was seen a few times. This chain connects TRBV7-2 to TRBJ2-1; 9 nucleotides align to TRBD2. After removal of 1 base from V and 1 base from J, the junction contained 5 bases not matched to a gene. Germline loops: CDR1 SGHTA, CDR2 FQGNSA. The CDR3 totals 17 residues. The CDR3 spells CASSLVSGSLSYNEQFF. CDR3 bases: TGTGCCAGCAGCTTAGTTAGCGGGAGCCTATCCTACAATGAGCAGTTCTTC.

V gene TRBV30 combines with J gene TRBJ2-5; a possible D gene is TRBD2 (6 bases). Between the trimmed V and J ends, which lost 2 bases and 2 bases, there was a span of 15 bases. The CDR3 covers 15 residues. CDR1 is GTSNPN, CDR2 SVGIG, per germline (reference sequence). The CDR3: CAWSLTGLLQETQYF. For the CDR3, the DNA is TGTGCCTGGAGTCTAACTGGACTACTACAAGAGACCCAGTACTTC.

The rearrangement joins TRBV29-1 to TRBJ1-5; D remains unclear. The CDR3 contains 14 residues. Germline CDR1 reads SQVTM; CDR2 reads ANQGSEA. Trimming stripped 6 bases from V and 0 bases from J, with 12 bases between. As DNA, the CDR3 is TGCAGCGTGACCGACACAAATAGCAATCAGCCCCAGCATTTT. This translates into CSVTDTNSNQPQHF.

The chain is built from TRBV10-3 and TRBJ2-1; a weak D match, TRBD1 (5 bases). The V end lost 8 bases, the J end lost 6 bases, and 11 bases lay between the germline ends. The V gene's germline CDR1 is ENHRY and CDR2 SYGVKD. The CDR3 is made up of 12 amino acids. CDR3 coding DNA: TGTGCCATCGGGGCCCAAGGCAATGAGCAGTTCTTC. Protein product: CAIGAQGNEQFF.

CDR3 coding DNA: TGCGCCAGCAGCCAAGAGCCAGCGTGGGAAAAACTGTTTTTT. Encoded protein: CASSQEPAWEKLFF. This rearrangement joins TRBV4-3 to TRBJ1-4; D uncertain. CDR3 length: 14 amino acids. Germline assignment: CDR1 LGHNA and CDR2 YSLEER. V lost 0 bases, J lost 8 bases, and 10 bases lay in between.

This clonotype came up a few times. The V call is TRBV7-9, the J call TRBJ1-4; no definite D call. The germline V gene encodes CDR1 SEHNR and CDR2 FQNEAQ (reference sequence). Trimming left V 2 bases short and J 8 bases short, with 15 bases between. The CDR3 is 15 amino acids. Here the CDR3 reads CASSLNVMTSEKLFF. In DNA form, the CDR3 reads TGTGCCAGCAGCTTAAATGTGATGACGAGCGAAAAACTGTTTTTT.

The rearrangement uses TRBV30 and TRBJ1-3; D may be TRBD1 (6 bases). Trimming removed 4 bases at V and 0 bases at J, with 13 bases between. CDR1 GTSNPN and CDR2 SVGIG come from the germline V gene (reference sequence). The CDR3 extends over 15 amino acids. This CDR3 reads CAWMRGGASGNTIYF. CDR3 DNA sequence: TGTGCCTGGATGAGGGGGGGCGCCTCTGGAAACACCATATATTTT.

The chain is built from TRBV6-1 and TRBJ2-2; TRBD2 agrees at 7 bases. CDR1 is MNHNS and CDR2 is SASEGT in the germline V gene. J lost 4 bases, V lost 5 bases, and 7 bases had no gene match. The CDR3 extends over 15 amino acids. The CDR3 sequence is CASSRASGVTGELFF. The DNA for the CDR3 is TGTGCCAGCAGTCGGGCTAGCGGTGTCACCGGGGAGCTGTTTTTT.

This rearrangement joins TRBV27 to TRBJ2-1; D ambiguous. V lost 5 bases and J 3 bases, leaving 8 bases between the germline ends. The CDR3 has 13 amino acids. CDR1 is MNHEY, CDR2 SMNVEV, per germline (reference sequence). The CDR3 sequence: CASSRAVYNEQFF. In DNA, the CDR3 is TGTGCCAGCAGTCGGGCAGTCTACAATGAGCAGTTCTTC.

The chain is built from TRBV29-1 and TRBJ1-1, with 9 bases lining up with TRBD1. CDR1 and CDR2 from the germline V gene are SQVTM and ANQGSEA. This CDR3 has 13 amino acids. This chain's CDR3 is CATPGQGNTEAFF. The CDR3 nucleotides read TGCGCAACTCCGGGACAGGGGAACACTGAAGCTTTCTTT.

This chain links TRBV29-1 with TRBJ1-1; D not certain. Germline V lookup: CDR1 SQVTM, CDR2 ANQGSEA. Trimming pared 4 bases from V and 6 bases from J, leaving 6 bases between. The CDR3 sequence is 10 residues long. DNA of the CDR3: TGCAGCGTTGTTTCCTCTGAAGCTTTCTTT. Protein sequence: CSVVSSEAFF.

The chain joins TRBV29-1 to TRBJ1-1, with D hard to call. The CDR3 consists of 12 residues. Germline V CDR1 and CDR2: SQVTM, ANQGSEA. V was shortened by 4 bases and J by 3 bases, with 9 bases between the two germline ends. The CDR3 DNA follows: TGCAGCGTTGCCCACTGGGACACTGAAGCTTTCTTT. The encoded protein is CSVAHWDTEAFF.

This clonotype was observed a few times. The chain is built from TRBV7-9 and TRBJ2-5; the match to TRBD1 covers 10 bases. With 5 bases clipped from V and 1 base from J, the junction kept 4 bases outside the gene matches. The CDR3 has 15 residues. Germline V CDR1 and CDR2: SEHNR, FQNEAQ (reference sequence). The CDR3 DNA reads TGTGCCAGCAGCACGGGACAGGGGATCCAAGAGACCCAGTACTTC. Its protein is CASSTGQGIQETQYF.

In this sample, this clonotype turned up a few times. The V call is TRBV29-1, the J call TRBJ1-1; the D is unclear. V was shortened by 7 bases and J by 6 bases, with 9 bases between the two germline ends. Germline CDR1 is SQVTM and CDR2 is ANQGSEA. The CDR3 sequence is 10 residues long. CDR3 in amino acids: CSAESAEAFF. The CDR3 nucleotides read TGCAGCGCCGAGTCCGCTGAAGCTTTCTTT.

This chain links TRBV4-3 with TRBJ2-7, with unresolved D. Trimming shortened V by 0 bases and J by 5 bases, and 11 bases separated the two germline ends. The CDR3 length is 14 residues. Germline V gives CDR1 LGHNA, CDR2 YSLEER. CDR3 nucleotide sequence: TGCGCCAGCAGCCAAGATCAAGCCTGGAACGAGCAGTACTTC. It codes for CASSQDQAWNEQYF.